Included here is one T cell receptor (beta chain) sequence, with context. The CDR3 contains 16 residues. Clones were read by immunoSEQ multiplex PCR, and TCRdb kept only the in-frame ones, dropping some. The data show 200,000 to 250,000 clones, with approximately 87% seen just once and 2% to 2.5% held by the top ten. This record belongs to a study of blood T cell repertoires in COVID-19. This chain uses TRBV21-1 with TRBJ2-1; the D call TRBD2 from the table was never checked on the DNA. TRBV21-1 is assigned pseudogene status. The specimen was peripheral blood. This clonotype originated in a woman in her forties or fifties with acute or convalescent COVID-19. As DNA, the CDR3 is TGTGCCAGCAGCCAAGGGACGGGGGGCGGCTACAATGAGCAGTTCTTC. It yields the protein CASSQGTGGGYNEQFF.